The 19 T cell receptor beta chains below come from one sample, sequenced in a study of blood T cell repertoires in COVID-19. Assay used: immunoSEQ multiplex PCR; TCRdb lists only in-frame clones, some missing. This sample yields 360,000 or so clones, of which approximately 91% are seen a single time; approximately 1% belongs to the top ten. Sequencing was done on a sample of PBMCs or T cells enriched from blood (not recorded which). The receptors here all came from a woman aged 25 to 39 who had been exposed to COVID-19.

This clone was counted a few times. The J gene is TRBJ2-7, the V gene TRBV9; TRBD2 is a possible D gene (5 bases). The length of the CDR3 is 16 residues. Germline lookup yields CDR1 SGDLS and CDR2 YYNGEE. The V end was cut by 0 bases, the J end by 0 bases, with 13 bases between. CDR3 sequence (DNA): TGTGCCAGCAGCGTAGGAGTCGGGATGTCCTCCTACGAGCAGTACTTC. Translation: CASSVGVGMSSYEQYF.

CDR3 in amino acids: CASSAGQGVINEKLFF. The CDR3 coding sequence is TGTGCCAGCAGCGCCGGACAGGGGGTGATTAATGAAAAACTGTTTTTT. This sequence joins TRBV9 and TRBJ1-4, with 10 bases that match TRBD1. Germline trimming cut 3 bases from V and 4 bases from J; bases unmatched to any gene: 6. The CDR3 contains 16 residues. Germline V gene data show CDR1 as SGDLS and CDR2 as YYNGEE.

This chain uses TRBV7-3 with TRBJ2-6; D is perhaps TRBD1 (8 bases). This CDR3 has 19 amino acids. Trimming removed 1 base from V and 0 bases from J, with 16 bases in between. In germline, CDR1 is SGHTA, CDR2 FQGTGA. DNA of the CDR3: TGTGCCAGCAGCTTAAGAAGCGGGACAGGATACTCTGGGGCCAACGTCCTGACTTTC. As protein: CASSLRSGTGYSGANVLTF.

V is TRBV28 and J is TRBJ2-3; TRBD2 agrees at 8 bases. Germline V gives CDR1 MDHEN, CDR2 SYDVKM. CDR3 length equals 15 residues. The V and J ends lost 6 bases and 0 bases, in that order; junction bases with no gene match: 5. The CDR3 DNA sequence: TGTGCCAGCAGGAGACTAGCGCCTAGCACAGATACGCAGTATTTT. This encodes CASRRLAPSTDTQYF.

This clone has just one count. The V gene is TRBV27, the J gene TRBJ2-3; 7 positions match TRBD2. Looked up from germline, CDR1 is MNHEY and CDR2 is SMNVEV (reference sequence). There are 18 residues in the CDR3. The ends lost 6 bases at V and 3 bases at J; junction bases unmatched: 18. CDR3 in DNA: TGTGCCAGCAGACATTATGCGGGGAGGGCCCTCCAGACAGATACGCAGTATTTT. Its translation: CASRHYAGRALQTDTQYF.

V gene TRBV3-1 (or the pseudogene TRBV3-2) combines with J gene TRBJ2-7; 11 bases fit TRBD2. V lost 6 bases to trimming and J lost 7 bases; unmatched junction nucleotides: 11. Germline V CDR1 and CDR2: LGHDT, YNNKEL (reference sequence). The CDR3 sequence is 15 residues long. The chain's CDR3 is CASSDIVAGGGEQYF. DNA for the CDR3: TGTGCCAGCAGTGATATAGTAGCGGGAGGGGGAGAGCAGTACTTC.

The V and J genes are TRBV6-5 and TRBJ1-6; 7 bases align to TRBD1. The germline gives CDR1 MNHEY, CDR2 SVGAGI. The V gene end was trimmed by 3 bases and the J gene end by 5 bases; junction bases not matched to a gene: 4. The CDR3 is 15 amino acids. The CDR3: CASSYQTGNNSPLHF. CDR3 nucleotide sequence: TGTGCCAGCAGTTATCAGACAGGGAATAATTCACCCCTCCACTTT.

The count of this clone is one. The chain uses TRBV27 and TRBJ2-7; 8 bases fit TRBD2. Germline assignment: CDR1 MNHEY and CDR2 SMNVEV (reference sequence). V dropped 6 bases and J dropped 5; count of bases not matched to a gene: 9. CDR3 length equals 14 residues. Written as DNA, the CDR3 is TGTGCCAGCAGCCCCTTGGGACTAGTCGACGAGCAGTACTTC. Translated: CASSPLGLVDEQYF.

This rearrangement joins TRBV4-1 to TRBJ2-7; D call uncertain. The germline V gene encodes CDR1 MGHRA and CDR2 YSYEKL. Deletions cut 0 bases from V and 1 base from J, with 4 bases between. There are 13 residues in the CDR3. CDR3 residues: CASSQDQSYEQYF. DNA of the CDR3: TGCGCCAGCAGCCAAGATCAGTCCTACGAGCAGTACTTC.

This clone came up once. CDR3 loop: CASSVERTGLNTGELFF. The DNA for the CDR3 is TGTGCCAGCAGCGTAGAAAGGACAGGATTGAACACCGGGGAGCTGTTTTTT. J is TRBJ2-2 and V is TRBV9; 7 positions agree with TRBD1. The CDR3 totals 17 residues. The ends lost 0 bases at V and 1 base at J; junction bases unmatched: 6. Germline CDR1 is SGDLS and CDR2 is YYNGEE.

This clone was counted once. The J gene is TRBJ2-1, the V gene TRBV6-1; 9 bases align to TRBD2. CDR1 is MNHNS and CDR2 is SASEGT in the germline V gene. The CDR3 covers 16 residues. V was clipped by 4 bases and J by 5 bases; unmatched bases: 9. The CDR3 is CASSALAGSGNNEQFF. CDR3 coding DNA: TGTGCCAGCAGTGCTCTAGCGGGAAGCGGGAACAATGAGCAGTTCTTC.

The genes are TRBV9 and TRBJ2-1, with no clear D. Germline V lookup: CDR1 SGDLS, CDR2 YYNGEE. Between the trimmed V and J ends, which lost 2 bases and 7 bases, there was a span of 10 bases. This CDR3 is 13 amino acids long. The CDR3 sequence is CASSVVSQNEQFF. DNA of the CDR3: TGTGCCAGCAGCGTGGTTAGCCAAAATGAGCAGTTCTTC. The full variable domain, completed using reference TRBV9 and TRBJ2-1, is DSGVTQTPKHLITATGQRVTLRCSPRSGDLSVYWYQQSLDQGLQFLIQYYNGEERAKGNILERFSAQQFPDLHSELNLSSLELGDSALYFCASSVVSQNEQFFGPGTRLTVL.

The chain combines TRBV27 with TRBJ2-7; 8 bases align to TRBD1. The CDR3 has 15 residues. Trimming at V came to 3 bases and at J to 0 bases, leaving 4 bases not matched to a gene. CDR1 and CDR2 from the germline V gene are MNHEY and SMNVEV (reference sequence). The CDR3 loop is CASSFGQGASYEQYF. As DNA, the CDR3 is TGTGCCAGCAGTTTCGGGCAGGGGGCCTCCTACGAGCAGTACTTC.

The count of this clone is one. The V call is TRBV9, the J call TRBJ1-4, with 7 bases matching TRBD1. With V trimmed by 4 bases and J by 6 bases, 6 bases remained unmatched. Per germline, CDR1 SGDLS and CDR2 YYNGEE. The CDR3 is made up of 14 amino acids. In DNA, the CDR3 is TGTGCCAGCAGCCCCTCGACAGGGCATGAAAAACTGTTTTTT. Protein product: CASSPSTGHEKLFF. The variable domain in full, completed from reference TRBV9 and TRBJ1-4, reads DSGVTQTPKHLITATGQRVTLRCSPRSGDLSVYWYQQSLDQGLQFLIQYYNGEERAKGNILERFSAQQFPDLHSELNLSSLELGDSALYFCASSPSTGHEKLFFGSGTQLSVL.

V usage is TRBV11-2 and J usage is TRBJ1-1; D possibly corresponds to TRBD1 (6 bases). The CDR3 runs 15 residues. Germline values: CDR1 SGHAT, CDR2 FQNNGV. Trimming removed 1 base at V and 4 bases at J, with 13 bases between. CDR3 DNA: TGTGCCAGCAGCTTAGCTGTGGGCAGGGGCACTGAAGCTTTCTTT. It translates to CASSLAVGRGTEAFF.

V is TRBV19 and J is TRBJ2-2; 10 bases are shared with TRBD2. With V trimmed by 7 bases and J by 5 bases, 7 bases remained unmatched. Germline CDR1 is LNHDA and CDR2 is SQIVND (reference sequence). The CDR3 contains 15 residues. The CDR3 is CASTLAGGNTGELFF. The CDR3 coding sequence is TGTGCCAGTACCTTAGCGGGAGGAAATACCGGGGAGCTGTTTTTT.

The chain carries TRBV6-6 and TRBJ2-5; D is perhaps TRBD2 (6 bases). The CDR3 sequence is 15 residues long. Trimming shortened V by 7 bases and J by 4 bases, and 19 bases separated the two germline ends. Germline lookup yields CDR1 MNHNY and CDR2 SVGAGI (reference sequence). CDR3 sequence reads: CASTYWREEGETQYF. CDR3 bases: TGTGCCAGCACCTACTGGAGGGAGGAGGGAGAGACCCAGTACTTC.

The genes are TRBV28 and TRBJ1-1, with a tentative D call TRBD1 (6 bases). Trimming removed 6 bases from V and 2 bases from J, with 16 bases in between. Germline CDR1 MDHEN, CDR2 SYDVKM. CDR3 length: 15 residues. This chain's CDR3 is CASRGADKGNTEAFF. CDR3 DNA: TGTGCCAGCAGGGGGGCGGACAAGGGAAACACTGAAGCTTTCTTT.

The chain joins TRBV5-5 to TRBJ1-1; 8 positions match TRBD1. The CDR3 totals 15 residues. V was clipped by 0 bases and J by 4 bases; unmatched bases: 5. Germline V lookup: CDR1 SGHKS, CDR2 YYEKEE (reference sequence). This CDR3 is CASSLAGDRLTEAFF. CDR3 DNA sequence: TGTGCCAGCAGCTTGGCGGGGGACAGGCTCACTGAAGCTTTCTTT.